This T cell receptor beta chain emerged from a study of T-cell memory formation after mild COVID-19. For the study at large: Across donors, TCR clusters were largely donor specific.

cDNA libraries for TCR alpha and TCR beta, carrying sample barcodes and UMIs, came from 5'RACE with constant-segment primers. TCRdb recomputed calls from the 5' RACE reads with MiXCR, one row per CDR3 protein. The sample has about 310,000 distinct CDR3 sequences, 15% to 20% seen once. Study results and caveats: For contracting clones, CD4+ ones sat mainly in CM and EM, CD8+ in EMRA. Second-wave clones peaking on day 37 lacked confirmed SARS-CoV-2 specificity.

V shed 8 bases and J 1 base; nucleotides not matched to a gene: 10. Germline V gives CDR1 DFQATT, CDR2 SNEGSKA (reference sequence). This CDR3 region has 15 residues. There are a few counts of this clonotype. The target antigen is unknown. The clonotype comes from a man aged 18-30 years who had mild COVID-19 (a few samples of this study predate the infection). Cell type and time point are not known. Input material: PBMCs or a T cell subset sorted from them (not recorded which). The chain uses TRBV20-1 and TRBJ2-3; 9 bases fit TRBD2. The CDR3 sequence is CSTIAPSGGTDTQYF. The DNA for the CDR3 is TGCAGTACCATAGCTCCTAGCGGGGGCACAGATACGCAGTATTTT.